This TCR beta chain was identified in a study of blood T cells in healthy people across ages. This clonotype showed up just a few times. Next came a second PCR, run for about 6 to 12 cycles, which used a sample-barcoded 5' primer along with a J-beta primer mix. Every molecule of cDNA carried a tag from a template-switch adaptor with 12 random nucleotides. In TCRdb, the 5' RACE reads were re-called with MiXCR into one record per CDR3 protein. In the table there are roughly 1.7 million distinct CDR3 sequences, about 31% of which are singletons. CDR1 and CDR2 (germline): SGHVS, FQNEAQ. The CDR3 length is 13 residues. Trimming took off 11 bases at V and 2 bases at J, with 15 bases between the two ends.

The specimen sequenced was blood. The rearrangement joins TRBV7-8 to TRBJ1-1, with unresolved D. The receptor comes from a woman aged 25 to 39 in good health. The CDR3 is CASHEGVNTEAFF. The CDR3 DNA reads as TGTGCCTCCCACGAGGGAGTAAACACTGAAGCTTTCTTT.